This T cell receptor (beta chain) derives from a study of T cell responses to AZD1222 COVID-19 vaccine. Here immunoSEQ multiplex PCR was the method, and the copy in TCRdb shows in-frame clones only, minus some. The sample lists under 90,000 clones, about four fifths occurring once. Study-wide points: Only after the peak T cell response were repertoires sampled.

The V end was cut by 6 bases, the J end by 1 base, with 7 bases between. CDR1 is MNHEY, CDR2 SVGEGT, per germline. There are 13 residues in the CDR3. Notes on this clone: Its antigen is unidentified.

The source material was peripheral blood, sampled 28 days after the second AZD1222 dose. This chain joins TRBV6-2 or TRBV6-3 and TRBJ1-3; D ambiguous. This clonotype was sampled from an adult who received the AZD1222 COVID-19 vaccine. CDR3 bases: TGTGCCAGCAGCTCAATTTCTGGAAACACCATATATTTT. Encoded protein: CASSSISGNTIYF.